Described below is a single T cell receptor (beta chain) sequence and its context. Its antigen is unknown. Germline CDR1 reads SNHLY; CDR2 reads FYNNEI. V shed 10 bases and J shed 0 bases, with 6 bases lying between them. The CDR3 loop spans 12 amino acids. The data belong to a study of blood T cells in healthy people across ages. Broader study findings: Donors of long life had a larger count of naive CD4+ cells and greater diversity than aged donors.

A second PCR of about 7 to 12 cycles used a sample-barcoded 5' primer and a J-beta primer mix. TCRdb re-derived calls from the 5' RACE reads in MiXCR, one entry per CDR3 protein. Of nearly 1 million distinct CDR3 sequences listed, around 54% are singletons. The receptor comes from a woman in her sixties in good health. Input material: blood. This chain uses TRBV2 with TRBJ2-2; D call uncertain. CDR3 in DNA: TGTGCCACCCGACCGAACACCGGGGAGCTGTTTTTT. Amino acids: CATRPNTGELFF.